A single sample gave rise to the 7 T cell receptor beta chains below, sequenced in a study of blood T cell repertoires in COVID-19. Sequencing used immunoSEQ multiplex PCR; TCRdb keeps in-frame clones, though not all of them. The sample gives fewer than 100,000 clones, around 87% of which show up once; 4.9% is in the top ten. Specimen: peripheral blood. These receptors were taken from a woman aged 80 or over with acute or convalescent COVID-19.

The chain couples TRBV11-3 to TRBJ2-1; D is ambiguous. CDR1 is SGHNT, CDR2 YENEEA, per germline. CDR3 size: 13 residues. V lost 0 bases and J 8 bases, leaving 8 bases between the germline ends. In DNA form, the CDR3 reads TGTGCCAGCAGCTTAGATGAGAAACATGAGCAGTTCTTC. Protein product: CASSLDEKHEQFF.

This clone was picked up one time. The CDR3 DNA reads as TGTGCCAGCAGCCAAGATTCTGGGGACATGGGAAACACCATATATTTT. Translated, it gives CASSQDSGDMGNTIYF. This sequence joins TRBV4-2 and TRBJ1-3, with D tentatively TRBD1 (6 bases). This CDR3 is built from 16 residues. Looked up from germline, CDR1 is LGHNA and CDR2 is YNFKEQ. Trimming removed 0 bases from V and 4 bases from J, with 13 bases in between.

The CDR3 DNA reads TGTGCCAGCAGCCTCTTGGGGGGTGATAACACCGGGGAGCTGTTTTTT. It translates to CASSLLGGDNTGELFF. This chain links TRBV7-2 with TRBJ2-2; maybe TRBD2 (6 bases). The V gene lost 5 bases and the J gene lost 2 bases, with 15 bases spanning the gap. This CDR3 has 16 residues. Germline lookup yields CDR1 SGHTA and CDR2 FQGNSA.

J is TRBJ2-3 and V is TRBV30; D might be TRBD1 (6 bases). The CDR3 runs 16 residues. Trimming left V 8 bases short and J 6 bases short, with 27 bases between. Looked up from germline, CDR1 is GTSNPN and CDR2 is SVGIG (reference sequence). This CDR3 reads CAGRGSDSQTRDTQYF. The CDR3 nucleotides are TGTGCCGGAAGGGGGTCGGACAGTCAAACAAGGGATACGCAGTATTTT. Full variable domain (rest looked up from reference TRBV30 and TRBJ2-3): SQTIHQWPATLVQPVGSPLSLECTVEGTSNPNLYWYRQAAGRGLQLLFYSVGIGQISSEVPQNLSASRPQDRQFILSSKKLLLSDSGFYLCAGRGSDSQTRDTQYFGPGTRLTVL.

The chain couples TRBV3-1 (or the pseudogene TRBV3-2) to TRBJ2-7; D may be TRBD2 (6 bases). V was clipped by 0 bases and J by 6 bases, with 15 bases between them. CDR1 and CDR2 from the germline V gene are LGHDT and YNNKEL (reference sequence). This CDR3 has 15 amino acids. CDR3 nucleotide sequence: TGTGCCAGCAGCCAAGATCTCGGGACTTGGAGCGAGCAGTACTTC. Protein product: CASSQDLGTWSEQYF.

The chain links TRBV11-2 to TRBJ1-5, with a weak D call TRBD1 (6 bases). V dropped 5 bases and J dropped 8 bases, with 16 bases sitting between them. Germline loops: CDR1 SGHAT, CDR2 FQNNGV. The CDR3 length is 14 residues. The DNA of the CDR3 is TGTGCCAGCAGCCTCGGCAGGGGTAGTGAGCCCCAGCATTTT. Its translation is CASSLGRGSEPQHF.

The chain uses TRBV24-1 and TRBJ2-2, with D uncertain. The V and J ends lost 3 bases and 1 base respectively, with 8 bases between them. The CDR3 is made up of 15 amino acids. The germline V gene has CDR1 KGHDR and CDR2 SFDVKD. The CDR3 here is CATSDPKMNTGELFF. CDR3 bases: TGTGCCACCAGTGATCCAAAAATGAACACCGGGGAGCTGTTTTTT.